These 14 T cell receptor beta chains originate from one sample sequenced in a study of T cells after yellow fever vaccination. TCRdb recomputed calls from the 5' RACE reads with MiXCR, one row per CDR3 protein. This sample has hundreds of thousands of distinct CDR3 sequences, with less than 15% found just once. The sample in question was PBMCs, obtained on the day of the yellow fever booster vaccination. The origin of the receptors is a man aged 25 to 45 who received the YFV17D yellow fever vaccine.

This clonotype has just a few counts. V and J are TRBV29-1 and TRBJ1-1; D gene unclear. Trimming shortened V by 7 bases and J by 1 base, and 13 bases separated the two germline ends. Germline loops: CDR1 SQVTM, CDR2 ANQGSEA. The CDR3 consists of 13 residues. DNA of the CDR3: TGCAGCGCTTACAGCCTACGGAACACTGAAGCTTTCTTT. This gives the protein CSAYSLRNTEAFF.

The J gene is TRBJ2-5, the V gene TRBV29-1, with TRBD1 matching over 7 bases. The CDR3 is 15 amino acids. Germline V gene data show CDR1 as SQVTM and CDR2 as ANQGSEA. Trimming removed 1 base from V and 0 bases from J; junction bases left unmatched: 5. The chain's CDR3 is CSVEGTGSNQETQYF. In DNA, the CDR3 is TGCAGCGTTGAAGGGACAGGCAGCAACCAAGAGACCCAGTACTTC.

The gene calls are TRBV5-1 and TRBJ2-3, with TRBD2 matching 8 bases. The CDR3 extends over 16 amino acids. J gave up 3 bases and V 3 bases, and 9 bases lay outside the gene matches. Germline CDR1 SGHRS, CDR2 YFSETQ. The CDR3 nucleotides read TGCGCCAGCAGCTCCCGCCCGGGGGGGTTGACAGATACGCAGTATTTT. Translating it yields CASSSRPGGLTDTQYF.

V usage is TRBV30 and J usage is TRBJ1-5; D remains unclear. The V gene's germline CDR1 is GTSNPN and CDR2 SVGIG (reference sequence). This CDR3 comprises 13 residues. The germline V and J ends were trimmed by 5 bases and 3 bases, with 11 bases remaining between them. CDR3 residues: CAWGLAFNQPQHF. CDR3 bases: TGTGCCTGGGGTCTAGCCTTCAATCAGCCCCAGCATTTT.

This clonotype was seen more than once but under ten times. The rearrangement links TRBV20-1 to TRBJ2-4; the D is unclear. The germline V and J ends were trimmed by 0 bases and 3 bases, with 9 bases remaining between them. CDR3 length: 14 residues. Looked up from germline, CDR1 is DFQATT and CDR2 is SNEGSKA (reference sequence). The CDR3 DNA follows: TGCAGTGCTAGAGACCATGTTGGCAAAAACATTCAGTACTTC. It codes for CSARDHVGKNIQYF.

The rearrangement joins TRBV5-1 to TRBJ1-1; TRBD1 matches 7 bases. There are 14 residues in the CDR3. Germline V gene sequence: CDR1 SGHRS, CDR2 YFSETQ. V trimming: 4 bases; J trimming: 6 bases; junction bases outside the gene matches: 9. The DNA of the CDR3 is TGCGCCAGCAGCCTTCGACAGGGTCCCGCTGAAGCTTTCTTT. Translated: CASSLRQGPAEAFF.

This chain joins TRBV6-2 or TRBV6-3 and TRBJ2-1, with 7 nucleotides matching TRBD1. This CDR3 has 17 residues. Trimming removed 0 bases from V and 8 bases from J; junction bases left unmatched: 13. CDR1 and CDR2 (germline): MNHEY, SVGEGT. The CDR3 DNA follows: TGTGCCAGCAGTTACTCTCCTAGGTCAGGGGGTCGGGATGAGCAGTTCTTC. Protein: CASSYSPRSGGRDEQFF.

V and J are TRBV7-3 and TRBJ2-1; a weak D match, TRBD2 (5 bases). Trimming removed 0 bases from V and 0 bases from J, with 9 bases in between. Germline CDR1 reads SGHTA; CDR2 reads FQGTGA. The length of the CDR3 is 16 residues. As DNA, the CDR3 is TGTGCCAGCAGCTTAACGGGAGAATTCTCCTACAATGAGCAGTTCTTC. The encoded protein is CASSLTGEFSYNEQFF. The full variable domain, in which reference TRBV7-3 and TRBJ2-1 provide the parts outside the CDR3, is GAGVSQTPSNKVTEKGKYVELRCDPISGHTALYWYRQSLGQGPEFLIYFQGTGAADDSGLPNDRFFAVRPEGSVSTLKIQRTERGDSAVYLCASSLTGEFSYNEQFFGPGTRLTVL.

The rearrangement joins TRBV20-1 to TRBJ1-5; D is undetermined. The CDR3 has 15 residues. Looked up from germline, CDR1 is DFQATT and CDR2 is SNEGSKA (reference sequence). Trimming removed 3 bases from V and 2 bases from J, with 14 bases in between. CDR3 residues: CSASAVRVGNQPQHF. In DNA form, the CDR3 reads TGCAGTGCTAGTGCGGTCAGAGTGGGCAATCAGCCCCAGCATTTT.

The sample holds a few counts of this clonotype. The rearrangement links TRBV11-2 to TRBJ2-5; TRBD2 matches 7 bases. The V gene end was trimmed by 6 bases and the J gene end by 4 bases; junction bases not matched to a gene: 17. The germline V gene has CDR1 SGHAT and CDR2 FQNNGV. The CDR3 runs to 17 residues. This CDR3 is CASSYVLLSGGSETQYF. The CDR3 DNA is TGTGCCAGCAGTTACGTGCTCCTTTCGGGAGGATCAGAGACCCAGTACTTC.

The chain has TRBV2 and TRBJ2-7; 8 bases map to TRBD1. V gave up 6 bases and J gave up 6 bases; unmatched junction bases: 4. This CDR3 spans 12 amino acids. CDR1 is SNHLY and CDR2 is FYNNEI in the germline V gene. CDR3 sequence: CASSYDRGEQYF. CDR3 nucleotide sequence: TGTGCCAGCAGCTACGACAGGGGCGAGCAGTACTTC.

This CDR3 is CAIGTPYTDTQYF. CDR3 nucleotides: TGTGCCATCGGGACTCCCTACACAGATACGCAGTATTTT. This chain links TRBV10-3 with TRBJ2-3, with D perhaps matching TRBD2 (6 bases). Germline lookup yields CDR1 ENHRY and CDR2 SYGVKD. The CDR3 consists of 13 residues. Trimming left V 8 bases short and J 2 bases short, with 11 bases between.

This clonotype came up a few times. The CDR3 loop is CSARWGLAGTDTQYF. The CDR3 nucleotides read TGCAGTGCTAGATGGGGGCTAGCGGGTACAGATACGCAGTATTTT. The chain carries TRBV20-1 and TRBJ2-3; 8 nucleotides line up with TRBD2. Germline CDR1 and CDR2: DFQATT and SNEGSKA (reference sequence). Trimming took 2 bases from V and 3 from J; bases not matched to a gene: 7. CDR3 length equals 15 residues.

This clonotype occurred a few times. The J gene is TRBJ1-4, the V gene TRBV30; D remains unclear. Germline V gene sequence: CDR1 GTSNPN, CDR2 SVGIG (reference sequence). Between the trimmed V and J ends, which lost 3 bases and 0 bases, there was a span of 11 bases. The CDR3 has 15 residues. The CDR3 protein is CAWSDTRATNEKLFF. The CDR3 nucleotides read TGTGCCTGGAGCGACACCCGTGCAACTAATGAAAAACTGTTTTTT. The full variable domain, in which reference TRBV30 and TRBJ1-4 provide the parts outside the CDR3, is SQTIHQWPATLVQPVGSPLSLECTVEGTSNPNLYWYRQAAGRGLQLLFYSVGIGQISSEVPQNLSASRPQDRQFILSSKKLLLSDSGFYLCAWSDTRATNEKLFFGSGTQLSVL.